These 24 T cell receptor beta chains came from one sample sequenced in a study of T cells expressing NK-cell markers. TCRdb reprocessed the 5' RACE reads and reports one entry per CDR3 protein, with no DNA. In total, the table holds about 150,000 distinct CDR3 sequences. Sequenced sample: blood T cells: a sorted CD56 or NKG2C T cell subset, CD4+ or CD8+ T cells, or bulk PBMC T cells (not recorded which). The receptors stem from a woman in her fifties or sixties in good health.

CDR3 loop: CASSQPAGLADYNEQFF. The chain couples TRBV3-1 to TRBJ2-1; the D call of TRBD2 rests on TCRdb alone, since no DNA is present to check it. Germline-derived CDR1 and CDR2 are LGHDT and YNNKEL (reference sequence). The CDR3 is 17 residues long.

The chain employs TRBV4-1 and TRBJ2-1; TCRdb's D gene call, TRBD1, goes unchecked for lack of DNA. CDR3 length: 15 residues. The germline CDR1 and CDR2 sequences are MGHRA and YSYEKL. The chain's CDR3 is CASSLNRDHSGEQFF.

The rearrangement uses TRBV10-2 and TRBJ1-1. The length of the CDR3 is 15 residues. The V gene's germline CDR1 is WSHSY and CDR2 SAAADI. The CDR3 loop reads CASSETDGLNTEAFF.

The V call is TRBV4-1, the J call TRBJ2-7. Germline V lookup: CDR1 MGHRA, CDR2 YSYEKL. The CDR3 is 14 amino acids. The CDR3: CASSQGRVSYEQYF.

This chain links TRBV5-1 with TRBJ2-1. Germline V gene sequence: CDR1 SGHRS, CDR2 YFSETQ. This CDR3 has 16 residues. This CDR3 is CASSLASPPPYNEQFF.

This rearrangement joins TRBV28 to TRBJ2-1; TCRdb reports TRBD1, a call that lacks DNA to check it against. Germline V gene lookup returns CDR1 MDHEN and CDR2 SYDVKM. CDR3 length: 16 amino acids. The CDR3 sequence: CASSITQGVSSNEQFF.

V usage is TRBV27 and J usage is TRBJ2-7; TCRdb names TRBD2, which stays unverified in the absence of DNA. The germline gives CDR1 MNHEY, CDR2 SMNVEV (reference sequence). CDR3 size: 13 residues. The CDR3 region is CASSTFPLGEQYF.

The chain combines TRBV12-3 or TRBV12-4 with TRBJ2-1; TCRdb's D gene call, TRBD2, goes unchecked for lack of DNA. The CDR3 runs to 14 residues. The CDR3: CASGGLAGGNEQFF.

V and J are TRBV7-9 and TRBJ2-5; TCRdb selects TRBD1, and the lack of DNA leaves this call unchecked. The CDR3 has 15 residues. The germline V gene has CDR1 SEHNR and CDR2 FQNEAQ (reference sequence). CDR3 amino acids: CASSIRDRGHETQYF.

J is TRBJ2-5 and V is TRBV4-1; TCRdb picks TRBD2, but there is no DNA to check that call. The CDR3 loop spans 14 amino acids. CDR1 MGHRA and CDR2 YSYEKL come from the germline V gene. Here the CDR3 reads CASSQAGGPETQYF.

This chain links TRBV9 with TRBJ2-7; absent DNA, TCRdb's TRBD2 call cannot be checked. The CDR3 has 16 amino acids. Germline CDR1 SGDLS, CDR2 YYNGEE. The CDR3 reads CASSLRLAGGPGEQYF.

The chain combines TRBV3-1 with TRBJ2-7; TCRdb selects TRBD2, and the lack of DNA leaves this call unchecked. CDR3 size: 17 residues. Germline V gene data show CDR1 as LGHDT and CDR2 as YNNKEL (reference sequence). This CDR3 is CASSQEGSGRALYEQYF.

This CDR3 is CASSFRDLQETQYF. This chain joins TRBV11-3 and TRBJ2-5; the D gene TCRdb calls, TRBD1, cannot be checked with no DNA. Germline values: CDR1 SGHNT, CDR2 YENEEA. The length of the CDR3 is 14 residues.

The chain employs TRBV10-2 and TRBJ2-3; there is no DNA to check the TCRdb D call of TRBD2. CDR1 and CDR2 (germline): WSHSY, SAAADI. This CDR3 is built from 12 residues. This CDR3 is CATMEARDTQYF.

The chain is built from TRBV6-4 and TRBJ2-1; the D gene TCRdb calls, TRBD2, cannot be checked with no DNA. CDR1 is MRHNA, CDR2 SNTAGT, per germline. The CDR3 sequence is 11 residues long. CDR3: CASGGAGVKFF.

The CDR3 loop is CASSYLRDGQETQYF. The chain links TRBV5-1 to TRBJ2-5; checking the TCRdb D call of TRBD1 is not possible without DNA. The CDR3 spans 15 residues. Germline V gives CDR1 SGHRS, CDR2 YFSETQ.

The CDR3 reads CASSQDLAGSSYEQYF. J is TRBJ2-7 and V is TRBV3-1. Germline CDR1 and CDR2: LGHDT and YNNKEL (reference sequence). This CDR3 contains 16 residues.

The gene calls are TRBV6-1 and TRBJ1-5; TCRdb reports TRBD1, a call that lacks DNA to check it against. The V gene's germline CDR1 is MNHNS and CDR2 SASEGT. The CDR3 is made up of 12 amino acids. CDR3 loop: CASRLRDGAQHF.

This rearrangement joins TRBV29-1 to TRBJ2-1. Germline CDR1 reads SQVTM; CDR2 reads ANQGSEA. CDR3 length: 13 residues. The CDR3 loop is CSVGGGNNNEQFF.

The chain couples TRBV7-2 to TRBJ2-3; TCRdb returns TRBD2, unconfirmable since there is no DNA. The CDR3 consists of 16 residues. Per germline, CDR1 SGHTA and CDR2 FQGNSA. CDR3: CASSLNRDYSTDTQYF.

This chain joins TRBV12-3 or TRBV12-4 and TRBJ1-1. This CDR3 comprises 14 residues. This CDR3 is CASSLLDKNTEAFF.

The chain joins TRBV12-5 to TRBJ2-1; the D call of TRBD2 rests on TCRdb alone, since no DNA is present to check it. CDR3 size: 18 residues. Germline CDR1 and CDR2: LGHNT and FRNRAP. The chain's CDR3 is CASGLDPRGRGIYNEQFF.

The chain carries TRBV30 and TRBJ1-5; TCRdb's assignment of TRBD1 cannot be checked, as there is no DNA. In germline, CDR1 is GTSNPN, CDR2 SVGIG (reference sequence). The CDR3 sequence is 14 residues long. The CDR3 is CAWTSGRGNQPQHF.

This chain uses TRBV12-5 with TRBJ1-5. The CDR3 spans 13 residues. Germline values: CDR1 LGHNT, CDR2 FRNRAP. The CDR3 reads CASGKTTLQPQHF.